Presented here are 27 T cell receptor beta chains from one specimen sequenced in a study of T cells in Graves' hyperthyroidism and ophthalmopathy. The source material, RNA transcripts, was used to amplify TCR beta CDR3 regions. Primed by the HTBI set, a first-round RT-PCR was run on the TCR CDR3. MiXCR, applied by TCRdb to the multiplex PCR reads, yields one record per CDR3 protein. The sample holds around 340,000 distinct CDR3 sequences; approximately 22% are singletons and the top ten take less than 65%. Sequenced sample: blood. These receptors were obtained from a woman between 50 and 59 years old with Graves' hyperthyroidism.

V and J are TRBV5-1 and TRBJ2-1, with 10 bases lining up with TRBD2. Germline-derived CDR1 and CDR2 are SGHRS and YFSETQ. Trimming removed 4 bases from V and 5 bases from J; junction bases left unmatched: 9. The CDR3 consists of 16 residues. The chain's CDR3 is CASSILSGGANNEQFF. As DNA, the CDR3 is TGCGCCAGCAGCATACTGAGCGGGGGGGCGAACAATGAGCAGTTCTTC.

This clonotype was recorded many times. This chain connects TRBV12-3 or TRBV12-4 to TRBJ1-1; D remains ambiguous. V was pared by 3 bases and J by 1 base, with 6 bases between. The length of the CDR3 is 13 residues. CDR3 protein: CASSLIWNTEAFF. CDR3 in DNA: TGTGCCAGCAGTTTGATCTGGAACACTGAAGCTTTCTTT.

This clonotype was recorded many times. The chain couples TRBV3-1 to TRBJ1-2, with 7 bases identical to TRBD1. The CDR3 runs to 15 residues. Germline assignment: CDR1 LGHDT and CDR2 YNNKEL (reference sequence). The trim removed 6 bases at V and 7 bases at J, leaving 14 bases unmatched. DNA of the CDR3: TGTGCCAGCAGAAACAGGGGAACAGCCTATGGTGGCTACACCTTC. It encodes CASRNRGTAYGGYTF.

This chain connects TRBV12-3 or TRBV12-4 to TRBJ1-6; D remains unclear. This CDR3 has 14 amino acids. Trimming took off 8 bases at V and 7 bases at J, with 15 bases between the two ends. The CDR3 reads CASALEEVNSPLHF. The DNA for the CDR3 is TGTGCCAGCGCCCTGGAGGAAGTGAATTCACCCCTCCACTTT.

This chain uses TRBV9 with TRBJ1-2, with TRBD1 matching 7 bases. With V trimmed by 4 bases and J by 0 bases, 6 bases remained unmatched. CDR1 and CDR2 from the germline V gene are SGDLS and YYNGEE. This CDR3 region has 15 residues. The CDR3 bases are TGTGCCAGCAGCTCGAATGACAGGGCTAACTATGGCTACACCTTC. The encoded protein is CASSSNDRANYGYTF.

This clonotype has a count of ten or more. This chain connects TRBV3-1 to TRBJ2-5; TRBD2 matches at 7 bases. The J segment lost 13 bases and the V segment lost 0 bases, leaving 2 bases of the junction unmatched. Germline CDR1 reads LGHDT; CDR2 reads YNNKEL (reference sequence). CDR3 length: 11 residues. The CDR3 here is CASSQDSGTYF. The CDR3, as DNA: TGTGCCAGCAGCCAAGACAGCGGGACGTACTTC.

This chain uses TRBV6-5 with TRBJ1-6; the D is unclear. Germline V gives CDR1 MNHEY, CDR2 SVGAGI. The CDR3 length is 13 residues. V gave up 2 bases and J gave up 6 bases, with 5 bases separating them. DNA for the CDR3: TGTGCCAGCAGTTACGAGCTTAATTCACCCCTCCACTTT. Its protein product is CASSYELNSPLHF.

The J gene is TRBJ2-7, the V gene TRBV20-1, with 8 bases matching TRBD2. V lost 2 bases, J lost 6 bases, and 12 bases stayed unmatched. Germline V gives CDR1 DFQATT, CDR2 SNEGSKA (reference sequence). The CDR3 loop spans 15 amino acids. CDR3 protein: CSARKGGSGNSEQYF. In DNA form, the CDR3 reads TGCAGTGCTAGAAAGGGCGGTAGCGGGAATTCCGAGCAGTACTTC.

For this clonotype: This may stem from a read error, because a much larger clone lies one nucleotide away. This chain joins TRBV18 and TRBJ1-4; D not resolved. CDR1 KGHSH and CDR2 LQKENI come from the germline V gene. The CDR3 extends over 15 amino acids. The V end was cut by 2 bases, the J end by 10 bases, with 17 bases between. The CDR3 region has the DNA TGTGCCAGCTCACCAGGTACGAGGTCAGATGGAAAACTGTTTTTT. It codes for CASSPGTRSDGKLFF.

J is TRBJ1-6 and V is TRBV30, with D unclear. CDR1 and CDR2 (germline): GTSNPN, SVGIG (reference sequence). There are 17 residues in the CDR3. V lost 0 bases to trimming and J lost 6 bases, with 18 bases between them. The DNA of the CDR3 is TGTGCCTGGAGTGTTTCAGGCGATGGCCGGGCTAATTCACCCCTCCACTTT. The encoded protein is CAWSVSGDGRANSPLHF.

This clonotype was counted ten times or more. The chain has TRBV27 and TRBJ2-7; D might be TRBD2 (6 bases). The CDR3 loop spans 14 amino acids. Per the germline V gene, CDR1 is MNHEY and CDR2 is SMNVEV (reference sequence). V was trimmed by 6 bases and J by 2 bases, leaving 14 bases between them. CDR3 coding DNA: TGTGCCAGCAGCCGTAGCGGACCCACCTACGAGCAGTACTTC. Its protein product is CASSRSGPTYEQYF.

The chain couples TRBV7-9 to TRBJ2-7; D is perhaps TRBD1 (6 bases). V shed 3 bases and J shed 2 bases, with 14 bases lying between them. In germline, CDR1 is SEHNR, CDR2 FQNEAQ (reference sequence). The CDR3 is made up of 15 amino acids. The CDR3 sequence: CASSFGQPNTYEQYF. The CDR3 coding sequence is TGTGCCAGCAGCTTCGGACAGCCGAATACCTACGAGCAGTACTTC. Using reference TRBV7-9 and TRBJ2-7 for the parts outside the CDR3, the full variable domain is DTGVSQNPRHKITKRGQNVTFRCDPISEHNRLYWYRQTLGQGPEFLTYFQNEAQLEKSRLLSDRFSAERPKGSFSTLEIQRTEQGDSAMYLCASSFGQPNTYEQYFGPGTRLTVT.

V and J are TRBV6-1 and TRBJ1-3, with D hard to call. Between the trimmed V and J ends, which lost 8 bases and 0 bases, there was a span of 14 bases. The CDR3 has 15 amino acids. CDR1 is MNHNS, CDR2 SASEGT, per germline. Here the CDR3 reads CASGLYSLSGNTIYF. The CDR3 DNA is TGTGCCAGCGGCCTTTACAGTCTCTCTGGAAACACCATATATTTT.

This chain uses TRBV30 with TRBJ1-3, with D unclear. The CDR3 contains 15 residues. V lost 1 base and J 2 bases, leaving 12 bases between the germline ends. CDR1 is GTSNPN and CDR2 is SVGIG in the germline V gene (reference sequence). CDR3 residues: CAWSAQVLPGNTIYF. CDR3 coding DNA: TGTGCCTGGAGTGCCCAGGTACTTCCTGGAAACACCATATATTTT.

This clonotype was counted many times. This chain uses TRBV3-1 with TRBJ1-2; D remains unclear. CDR3 length equals 13 residues. V lost 1 base, J lost 5 bases, and 8 bases lay in between. CDR1 LGHDT and CDR2 YNNKEL come from the germline V gene (reference sequence). In nucleotides, the CDR3 is TGTGCCAGCAGCCAAGGGGCGGGTTATGGCTACACCTTC. Protein product: CASSQGAGYGYTF. Full variable domain (outside the CDR3, taken from reference TRBV3-1 and TRBJ1-2): DTAVSQTPKYLVTQMGNDKSIKCEQNLGHDTMYWYKQDSKKFLKIMFSYNNKELIINETVPNRFSPKSPDKAHLNLHINSLELGDSAVYFCASSQGAGYGYTFGSGTRLTVV.

This clonotype was seen many times. The chain recombines TRBV30 with TRBJ1-3, with D perhaps matching TRBD1 (6 bases). The CDR3 covers 14 residues. The germline CDR1 and CDR2 sequences are GTSNPN and SVGIG (reference sequence). Deletions cut 2 bases from V and 0 bases from J, with 8 bases between. The CDR3 loop is CAWSRTDSGNTIYF. The CDR3 DNA reads TGTGCCTGGAGTAGGACAGACTCTGGAAACACCATATATTTT. Using reference TRBV30 and TRBJ1-3 for the parts outside the CDR3, the full variable domain is SQTIHQWPATLVQPVGSPLSLECTVEGTSNPNLYWYRQAAGRGLQLLFYSVGIGQISSEVPQNLSASRPQDRQFILSSKKLLLSDSGFYLCAWSRTDSGNTIYFGEGSWLTVV.

The rearrangement uses TRBV6-2 or TRBV6-3 and TRBJ2-1; D gene unclear. The CDR3 consists of 11 residues. V shed 7 bases and J shed 9 bases, with 10 bases lying between them. The germline V gene encodes CDR1 MNHEY and CDR2 SVGEGT. The CDR3 DNA reads TGTGCCAGCAAACGTGTGGGTGAGCAGTTCTTC. As protein: CASKRVGEQFF.

The J gene is TRBJ2-1, the V gene TRBV6-2 or TRBV6-3; D is unresolved. The CDR3 runs to 12 residues. The V end was cut by 2 bases, the J end by 8 bases, with 7 bases between. Germline values: CDR1 MNHEY, CDR2 SVGEGT. The CDR3 protein is CASSYGRDEQFF. The CDR3 region has the DNA TGTGCCAGCAGTTACGGAAGGGATGAGCAGTTCTTC.

This clonotype has a count of ten or more. The chain uses TRBV20-1 and TRBJ2-7; perhaps TRBD2 as D (6 bases). The CDR3 has 13 amino acids. CDR1 and CDR2 from the germline V gene are DFQATT and SNEGSKA (reference sequence). V lost 1 base to trimming and J lost 3 bases, with 10 bases between them. The CDR3 DNA sequence: TGCAGTGCTAGAGCTGTCGGGAGCTACGAGCAGTACTTC. Translated, it gives CSARAVGSYEQYF.

This sequence joins TRBV5-5 and TRBJ2-1; 9 positions match TRBD1. Near its end, the DNA agrees better with TRBJ2-7, so the J call may be wrong. The length of the CDR3 is 16 residues. Looked up from germline, CDR1 is SGHKS and CDR2 is YYEKEE (reference sequence). The CDR3 coding sequence is TGTGCCAGCAGCTTGGGGGGACAGGGACCCTACAATGAGCAGTACTTC. Residues: CASSLGGQGPYNEQYF.

The chain uses TRBV12-3 or TRBV12-4 and TRBJ1-4; maybe TRBD1 (6 bases). The CDR3 is 14 amino acids. V gave up 5 bases and J gave up 5 bases, with 12 bases separating them. The chain's CDR3 is CASSPRTANEKLFF. In DNA, the CDR3 is TGTGCCAGCAGTCCCCGGACAGCGAATGAAAAACTGTTTTTT.

This clonotype was seen at least ten times. V usage is TRBV9 and J usage is TRBJ1-2; D is undetermined. This CDR3 has 15 residues. With 3 bases removed from V and 2 bases from J, the gap between germline ends came to 14 bases. Per germline, CDR1 SGDLS and CDR2 YYNGEE. The CDR3 region is CASSAAGAGNYGYTF. In nucleotides, the CDR3 is TGTGCCAGCAGCGCCGCAGGAGCAGGCAACTATGGCTACACCTTC.

This clonotype was observed a handful of times. The V gene is TRBV10-1, the J gene TRBJ2-3, with 8 bases identical to TRBD2. The V gene's germline CDR1 is WNHNN and CDR2 SYGVQD (reference sequence). V was pared by 2 bases and J by 4 bases, with 14 bases of the junction left unmatched. The CDR3 is made up of 18 amino acids. The CDR3 nucleotides read TGCGCCAGCAGTGAGCCTCGAAGCCAAGCGGGAGTAGCAGATACGCAGTATTTT. Translated, it gives CASSEPRSQAGVADTQYF.

This clonotype was seen repeatedly, ten times or more. This chain connects TRBV12-3 or TRBV12-4 to TRBJ1-1; a possible D gene is TRBD1 (6 bases). CDR3 length equals 12 residues. The V and J ends lost 6 bases and 11 bases respectively, with 16 bases between them. DNA for the CDR3: TGTGCCAGCAGACCTCGCACAGGGAGCGCTTTCTTT. Translated, it gives CASRPRTGSAFF.

V is TRBV5-5 and J is TRBJ1-5; D uncertain. Germline V gene data show CDR1 as SGHKS and CDR2 as YYEKEE (reference sequence). V was clipped by 4 bases and J by 8 bases, with 19 bases between them. The CDR3 totals 15 residues. CDR3: CASSRRGAFREPQHF. The CDR3 coding sequence is TGTGCCAGCAGCCGCCGAGGCGCTTTTAGAGAGCCCCAGCATTTT. Variable domain in full (rest from reference TRBV5-5 and TRBJ1-5): DAGVTQSPTHLIKTRGQQVTLRCSPISGHKSVSWYQQVLGQGPQFIFQYYEKEERGRGNFPDRFSARQFPNYSSELNVNALLLGDSALYLCASSRRGAFREPQHFGDGTRLSIL.

This clonotype has a count of ten or more. The V call is TRBV27, the J call TRBJ1-6, with a weak D call TRBD1 (5 bases). The CDR3 contains 15 residues. V was trimmed by 3 bases and J by 9 bases, leaving 15 bases between them. The germline gives CDR1 MNHEY, CDR2 SMNVEV (reference sequence). Here the CDR3 reads CASSFVGPSRSPLHF. The CDR3 bases are TGTGCCAGCAGTTTCGTGGGACCATCGCGTTCACCCCTCCACTTT.

Of note for this clonotype: The junction differs from germline at one of its ends, possibly a read error. The chain uses TRBV7-2 and TRBJ2-7; perhaps D is TRBD1 or TRBD2 (5 bases each). The CDR3 contains 16 residues. CDR1 and CDR2 (germline): SGHTA, FQGNSA. Here the CDR3 DNA reads TGCGCCAGCAGCCAAGTACCCCGGGGCAACTCCTACGAGCAGTACTTC. Its translation: CASSQVPRGNSYEQYF.